One and the same sample provided the 3 T cell receptor beta chains below, sequenced in a study of metastatic and nonmetastatic thyroid tumors. Each patient came to thyroid surgery without any prior treatment (of any kind). Using MiXCR, TCRdb reanalyzed the PCR reads. The sample has roughly 72,000 clones, 18% seen once. Sequences were obtained from blood. These receptors all stem from a female donor with papillary thyroid cancer or a benign thyroid nodule (not recorded which). Some clones in this sample may be carry-over from other donors' samples.

This clone was recorded at least ten times. The chain couples TRBV12-3 or TRBV12-4 to TRBJ2-5; D is perhaps TRBD2 (7 bases). CDR3 length equals 15 residues. Trimming left V 6 bases short and J 5 bases short, with 19 bases between. The CDR3 nucleotides read TGTGCCAGCAGCCACCACCGGGGGGCGGGGGAGACCCAGTACTTC. The encoded protein is CASSHHRGAGETQYF.

This clone was seen many times. J is TRBJ2-7 and V is TRBV20-1, with 7 bases lining up with TRBD2. V trimming: 4 bases; J trimming: 2 bases; junction bases outside the gene matches: 5. CDR3 length: 13 amino acids. Germline assignment: CDR1 DFQATT and CDR2 SNEGSKA (reference sequence). CDR3 region: CSAIFRGAYEQYF. CDR3 coding DNA: TGCAGTGCTATATTTCGGGGGGCCTACGAGCAGTACTTC.

The chain has TRBV12-5 and TRBJ2-1; D might be TRBD1 or TRBD2, each matching 6 bases. There are 22 residues in the CDR3. V was trimmed by 4 bases and J by 0 bases, leaving 31 bases between them. Germline CDR1 and CDR2: LGHNT and FRNRAP. CDR3 amino acids: CASGSPNYLGQRGESSYNEQFF. CDR3 DNA: TGTGCTAGTGGTTCCCCGAACTATCTGGGACAAAGGGGGGAGAGCTCCTACAATGAGCAGTTCTTC.